This T cell receptor beta chain was observed in a study of T-cell memory formation after mild COVID-19 (dated by TCRdb to the early 2020s). Regarding the research as a whole: Most TCR sequence clusters were specific to one of the two donors. T-cell clones expanding and contracting after mild COVID-19 in two donors were tracked by longitudinal TCRalpha and TCRbeta repertoire sequencing. The cohort was made up of two young adult volunteers, one female and one male, who were previously healthy.

The germline V gene provides CDR1 SGHVS and CDR2 FNYEAQ. The CDR3 numbers 16 residues from cysteine through phenylalanine. The sequence is cut down to CDR3 DNA, 48 bases in frame from base 1. V and J are trimmed by 3 bases and 1 base, and the gene matches miss 5 bases of the junction. The instrument given in TCRdb is Illumina NovaSeq 6000. cDNA libraries for TCRalpha and TCRbeta were prepared by 5'RACE using constant-segment primers, with sample barcodes and unique molecular identifiers added. Trizol reagent was used to extract RNA from every sample. Library amplification was performed in two PCR steps, and a second sample barcode and Illumina TruSeq adapters were introduced in the second step. Sequencing of libraries was performed on an Illumina NovaSeq with 2 x 150 bp paired-end reads. In the source study's methods: The reads were demultiplexed and collapsed into UMI-guided consensus sequences using migec v1.2.7. Using mixcr v2.1.11, the UMI consensuses were aligned to TRA and TRB V and J templates and assembled into clonotypes. A clonotype was counted as expanded or contracted only if both edgeR and NoisET called the change significant, with noise models trained on biological replicates. For edgeR calls, the cutoffs were a false discovery rate-adjusted p below 0.01 and a log2 fold-change threshold of 1. As an exploratory analysis of dynamics, max-normalized trajectories of the 1000 most abundant clonotypes were examined by PCA with hierarchical clustering. Separately sequenced CD4+ and CD8+ repertoires were used to assign the CD4 or CD8 phenotype of responding clones. The raw public reads went through TCRdb reprocessing: fastp at Q25, MiXCR clone calling, in-frame beta chains kept. For every CDR3 protein sequence, its rows merge into one entry that carries the most common genes and DNA. TCRdb, rather than the study authors, made the V and J calls. The sample data list about 560,000 distinct CDR3 sequences, and 17% of these were observed just once. In total, the top ten clones hold about 8.6% of the sample.

Ficoll-Paque density gradient centrifugation was the method used to isolate PBMCs. Overall study results and their limits: Clones that contracted from day 15 to 85 showed balanced CD4/CD8 phenotypes, whereas a second wave of clones that expanded from day 15 to 37 leaned towards CD4+. Whether the second-wave clones peaking on day 37 were SARS-CoV-2 specific was not confirmed. Contracting CD4+ clones were found mainly in CM and EM memory subsets, while CD8+ clones were enriched in EMRA. The detection of some responding clones in pre-infection memory suggests that pre-existing cross-reactive memory T cells joined the SARS-CoV-2 response. The study covered only two mild cases, and larger cohorts including severe cases with pre-infection samples were considered necessary.

A word on this clonotype: Its antigen is not yet known. Base quality data are lacking; no much larger clone is found one base away.

The receptor was isolated from an adult woman who had mild COVID-19 (a few samples of this study predate the infection). The sample titles of this study are shuffled in the database, so cell type and time point are left out; the donor was told from shared clones. Material: PBMCs or a T cell subset sorted from them (not recorded which). The V gene is TRBV7-6 and the J gene is TRBJ1-5; 8 middle bases align to TRBD1. CDR3 sequence: CASSLGDRGSNQPQHF. The DNA is as follows: TGTGCCAGCAGCTTGGGAGACAGGGGAAGCAATCAGCCCCAGCATTTT.